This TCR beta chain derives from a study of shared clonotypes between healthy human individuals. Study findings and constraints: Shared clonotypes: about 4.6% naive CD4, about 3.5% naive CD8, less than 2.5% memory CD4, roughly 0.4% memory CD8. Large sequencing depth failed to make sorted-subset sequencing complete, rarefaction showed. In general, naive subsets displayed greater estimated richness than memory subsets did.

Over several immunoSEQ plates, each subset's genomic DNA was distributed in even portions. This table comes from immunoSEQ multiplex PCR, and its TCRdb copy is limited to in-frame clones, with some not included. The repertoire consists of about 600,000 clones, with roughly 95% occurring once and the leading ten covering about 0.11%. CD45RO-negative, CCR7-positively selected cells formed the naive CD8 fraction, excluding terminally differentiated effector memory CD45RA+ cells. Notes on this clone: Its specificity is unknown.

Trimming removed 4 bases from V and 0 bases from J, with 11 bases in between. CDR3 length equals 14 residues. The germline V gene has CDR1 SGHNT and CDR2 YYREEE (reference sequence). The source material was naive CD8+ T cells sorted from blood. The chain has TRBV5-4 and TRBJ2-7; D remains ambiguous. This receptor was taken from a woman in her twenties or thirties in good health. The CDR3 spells CASSPTMASYEQYF. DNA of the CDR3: TGTGCCAGCAGCCCCACCATGGCCTCCTACGAGCAGTACTTC.